The 15 T cell receptor beta chains presented below share a single source sample, sequenced in a study of T cell changes during pregnancy in multiple sclerosis. Repertoires were generated with immunoSEQ multiplex PCR, while TCRdb's copy carries only in-frame clones and drops some. This table has about 48,000 clones, almost 95% appearing once. The sample here was CD4+ T cells from peripheral blood mononuclear cells, taken in the second trimester of pregnancy. These receptors were collected from a female donor in good health, enrolled as a control in a pregnancy study.

This clone was seen a single time. The genes are TRBV6-1 and TRBJ2-5, with D tentatively TRBD1 (6 bases). Germline V CDR1 and CDR2: MNHNS, SASEGT. Between the trimmed V and J ends, which lost 0 bases and 5 bases, there was a span of 16 bases. CDR3 length: 16 residues. The CDR3 region has the DNA TGTGCCAGCAGTGAAGCTACACTACAGGGTTCGGAGACCCAGTACTTC. Amino acids: CASSEATLQGSETQYF.

DNA of the CDR3: TGTGCCAGCAGCTTTAACAGGGGGCAGGACGAGCAGTACTTC. This codes for CASSFNRGQDEQYF. This chain links TRBV5-4 with TRBJ2-7, with 9 bases fitting TRBD1. Germline CDR1 SGHNT, CDR2 YYREEE (reference sequence). V trimming: 2 bases; J trimming: 5 bases; junction bases outside the gene matches: 5. The CDR3 is made up of 14 amino acids.

The chain links TRBV5-4 to TRBJ2-3; D possibly corresponds to TRBD1 (6 bases). Trimming pared 4 bases from V and 2 bases from J, leaving 11 bases between. The CDR3 has 14 residues. Germline assignment: CDR1 SGHNT and CDR2 YYREEE (reference sequence). This CDR3 is CASSHGTPTDTQYF. CDR3 nucleotides: TGTGCCAGCAGCCACGGGACACCCACAGATACGCAGTATTTT.

V is TRBV5-1 and J is TRBJ2-5; 10 bases line up with TRBD2. After removal of 7 bases from V and 4 bases from J, the junction contained 10 bases not matched to a gene. The CDR3 contains 15 residues. Looked up from germline, CDR1 is SGHRS and CDR2 is YFSETQ. CDR3 DNA: TGCGCCAGCGGCCCTAGCGGGAGAGGGGGAGAGACCCAGTACTTC. Its translation: CASGPSGRGGETQYF.

The chain recombines TRBV11-2 with TRBJ2-6; tentative D call: TRBD2 (7 bases). Germline V gives CDR1 SGHAT, CDR2 FQNNGV. This CDR3 comprises 18 residues. Trimming cost V 4 bases and J 1 base, with 17 bases left between them. The CDR3 spells CASSSLAGALSGANVLTF. The CDR3 nucleotides are TGTGCCAGCAGCTCTCTTGCGGGGGCGTTGTCTGGGGCCAACGTCCTGACTTTC.

The gene calls are TRBV15 and TRBJ2-7; possibly TRBD2 for D (6 bases). Germline CDR1 and CDR2: LNHNV and YYDKDF (reference sequence). Trimming cost V 3 bases and J 2 bases, with 8 bases left between them. The CDR3 is made up of 13 amino acids. Here the CDR3 reads CATSREGPYEQYF. The CDR3 bases are TGTGCCACCAGCAGGGAGGGGCCCTACGAGCAGTACTTC.

The J gene is TRBJ1-2, the V gene TRBV9, with TRBD1 identical over 9 bases. The V gene end was trimmed by 7 bases and the J gene end by 7 bases; junction bases not matched to a gene: 8. The germline CDR1 and CDR2 sequences are SGDLS and YYNGEE. This CDR3 comprises 13 residues. CDR3 coding DNA: TGTGCCAGCGTGGGACAGGGAAGGGGTGGCTACACCTTC. Amino acids: CASVGQGRGGYTF.

J is TRBJ2-2 and V is TRBV27, with unresolved D. The CDR3 spans 16 residues. V lost 5 bases, J lost 4 bases, and 17 bases lay in between. Germline V gives CDR1 MNHEY, CDR2 SMNVEV (reference sequence). The CDR3 spells CASSTRRSSGTGELFF. The CDR3 bases are TGTGCCAGCAGTACACGGCGATCCTCGGGCACCGGGGAGCTGTTTTTT.

The V call is TRBV6-5, the J call TRBJ1-5; D is perhaps TRBD1 (5 bases). Deletions cut 5 bases from V and 7 bases from J, with 18 bases between. The CDR3 length is 15 residues. Germline V gives CDR1 MNHEY, CDR2 SVGAGI. The CDR3 DNA sequence: TGTGCCAGCAGTACCAAGGTGGGGGGGGTCCAGCCCCAGCATTTT. Translation gives CASSTKVGGVQPQHF.

V gene TRBV11-2 combines with J gene TRBJ2-7; D perhaps matches TRBD1 (6 bases). The CDR3 is 15 residues long. The V end lost 1 base, the J end lost 6 bases, and 16 bases lay between the germline ends. CDR1 and CDR2 from the germline V gene are SGHAT and FQNNGV. Here the CDR3 reads CASSLVTGSPGEQYF. The CDR3 DNA is TGTGCCAGCAGCTTAGTAACAGGGAGTCCAGGCGAGCAGTACTTC.

The chain links TRBV18 to TRBJ1-4, with D perhaps TRBD1 (5 bases). Trimming took 2 bases from V and 0 from J, leaving 10 bases between them. Per germline, CDR1 KGHSH and CDR2 LQKENI. The CDR3 spans 16 residues. The CDR3 nucleotides are TGTGCCAGCTCACCAGTCAGGGTCTCAACTAATGAAAAACTGTTTTTT. This codes for CASSPVRVSTNEKLFF.

This clone was seen a few times. V gene TRBV11-1 combines with J gene TRBJ2-1, with D possibly matching TRBD1 (5 bases). The germline V gene encodes CDR1 SGHAT and CDR2 FQDESV (reference sequence). Trimming stripped 2 bases from V and 4 bases from J, with 6 bases between. The CDR3 has 13 amino acids. The CDR3 nucleotides are TGTGCCAGCAGCTTACAGGGTTACAATGAGCAGTTCTTC. Protein sequence: CASSLQGYNEQFF.

About this clone itself: Different DNA sequences within this sample yield the same CDR3. The rearrangement joins TRBV6-1 to TRBJ1-2, with D maybe TRBD1 (5 bases). Germline V lookup: CDR1 MNHNS, CDR2 SASEGT. Trimming removed 0 bases from V and 3 bases from J, with 5 bases in between. This CDR3 has 13 amino acids. CDR3 sequence: CASSEAGDYGYTF. The CDR3 bases are TGTGCCAGCAGTGAAGCAGGGGACTATGGCTACACCTTC.

The rearrangement links TRBV28 to TRBJ2-3; 10 bases are shared with TRBD2. This CDR3 spans 18 amino acids. From germline, CDR1 is MDHEN and CDR2 SYDVKM. The V segment lost 8 bases and the J segment 2 bases; nucleotides outside the gene matches: 16. The CDR3 coding sequence is TGTGCCAGCGTCGGAGGCAGTTTAGCGGGGGGCCCCACAGATACGCAGTATTTT. Protein sequence: CASVGGSLAGGPTDTQYF.

This chain connects TRBV7-8 to TRBJ2-3; D is perhaps TRBD2 (5 bases). V lost 3 bases and J 7 bases, leaving 11 bases between the germline ends. This CDR3 has 13 amino acids. Germline values: CDR1 SGHVS, CDR2 FQNEAQ. The CDR3 loop reads CASSLGDGYTQYF. The CDR3 coding sequence is TGTGCCAGCAGCTTGGGAGACGGCTATACGCAGTATTTT.